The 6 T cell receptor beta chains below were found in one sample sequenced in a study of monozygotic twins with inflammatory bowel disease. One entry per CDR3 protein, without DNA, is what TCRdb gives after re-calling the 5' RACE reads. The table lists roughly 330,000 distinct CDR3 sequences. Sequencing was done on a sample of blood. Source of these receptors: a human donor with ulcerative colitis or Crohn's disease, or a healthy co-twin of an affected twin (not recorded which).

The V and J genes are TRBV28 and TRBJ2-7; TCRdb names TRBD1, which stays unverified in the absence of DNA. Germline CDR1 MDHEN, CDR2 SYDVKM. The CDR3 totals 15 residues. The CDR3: CAISPTGGLSYEQYF.

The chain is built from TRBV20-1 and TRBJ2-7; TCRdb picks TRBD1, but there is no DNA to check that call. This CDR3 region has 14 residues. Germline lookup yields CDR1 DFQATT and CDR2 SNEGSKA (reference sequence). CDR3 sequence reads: CSTQGGEAIYEQYF.

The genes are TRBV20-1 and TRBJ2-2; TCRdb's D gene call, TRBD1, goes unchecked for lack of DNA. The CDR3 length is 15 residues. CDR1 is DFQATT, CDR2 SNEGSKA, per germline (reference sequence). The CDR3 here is CSARDPTGRTGELFF.

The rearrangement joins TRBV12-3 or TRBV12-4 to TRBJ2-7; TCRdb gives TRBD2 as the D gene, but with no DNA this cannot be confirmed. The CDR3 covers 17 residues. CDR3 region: CASSFGTSGGNLKEQYF.

This CDR3 is CASIRDRMVGEAFF. The genes are TRBV12-3 or TRBV12-4 and TRBJ1-1; the TRBD1 assignment by TCRdb is unverifiable without DNA. CDR3 length: 14 amino acids.

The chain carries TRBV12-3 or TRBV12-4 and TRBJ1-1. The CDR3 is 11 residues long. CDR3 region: CASSSGKEAFF.